This T cell receptor (beta chain) comes out of a study of cytomegalovirus exposure and HLA in healthy donors. Healthy bone marrow donors made up the donors. PCR primers comprised 60 Vbeta and 13 Jbeta primers. Using immunoSEQ multiplex PCR, the repertoire was profiled, and TCRdb retains in-frame clones only, with some absent. The sample yields some 180,000 clones, about 80% seen once. Germline V gene sequence: CDR1 LNHNV, CDR2 YYDKDF (reference sequence). This CDR3 comprises 14 residues. The V gene lost 2 bases and the J gene lost 5 bases, with 12 bases spanning the gap. This sequence was found in a woman in her thirties in good health and CMV-seronegative. V is TRBV15 and J is TRBJ1-2; D remains ambiguous. The sample consisted of PBMCs. The CDR3 region has the DNA TGTGCCACCAGCAGACAGGCCAATTCATATGGCTACACCTTC. This translates into CATSRQANSYGYTF.